The clone carrying this TCR beta chain was seen many times. Time point noted: newly diagnosed GD, antithyroid drugs for less than 3 months. RNA extracted from PBMCs served as the sequencing template. Building the TCR beta libraries relied on iRepertoire HTBI primers, and CDR3 regions underwent Arm-PCR. One entry per CDR3 protein, called by TCRdb with MiXCR from the multiplex PCR reads. The profile shows more than 400,000 distinct CDR3 sequences, 15% to 20% of them singletons. From germline, CDR1 is MNHNS and CDR2 SASEGT. The CDR3 consists of 15 residues. V trimming: 7 bases; J trimming: 7 bases; junction bases outside the gene matches: 12. The entry originates in a study of regulatory T cells in long-lasting Graves disease. This sample was also put to use in a study of T cells in Graves' hyperthyroidism and ophthalmopathy. From that report: The primer set for the first-round RT-PCR of the TCR CDR3 was HTBI.

Here the sequenced sample was peripheral blood mononuclear cells (PBMCs), taken at new diagnosis, from a patient treated with antithyroid drugs. This TCR was sampled from a woman in her thirties with Graves disease. The chain joins TRBV6-1 to TRBJ2-1; 8 bases line up with TRBD2. The CDR3 DNA follows: TGTGCCAGCACCCGGGGGGGGGGGGAGGTGAATGAGCAGTTCTTC. This sequence encodes CASTRGGGEVNEQFF.